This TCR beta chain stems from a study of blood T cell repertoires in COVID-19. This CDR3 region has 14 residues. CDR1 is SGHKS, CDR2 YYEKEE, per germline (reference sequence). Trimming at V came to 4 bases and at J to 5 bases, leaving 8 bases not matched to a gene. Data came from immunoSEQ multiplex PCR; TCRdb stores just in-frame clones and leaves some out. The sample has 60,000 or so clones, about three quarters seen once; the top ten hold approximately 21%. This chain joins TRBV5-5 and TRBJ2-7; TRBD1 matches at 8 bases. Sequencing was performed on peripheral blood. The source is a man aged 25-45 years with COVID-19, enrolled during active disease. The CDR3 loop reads CASSPPRTGHEQYF. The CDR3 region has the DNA TGTGCCAGCAGCCCGCCCCGGACAGGGCACGAGCAGTACTTC. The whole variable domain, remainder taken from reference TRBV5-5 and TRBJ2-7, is DAGVTQSPTHLIKTRGQQVTLRCSPISGHKSVSWYQQVLGQGPQFIFQYYEKEERGRGNFPDRFSARQFPNYSSELNVNALLLGDSALYLCASSPPRTGHEQYFGPGTRLTVT.